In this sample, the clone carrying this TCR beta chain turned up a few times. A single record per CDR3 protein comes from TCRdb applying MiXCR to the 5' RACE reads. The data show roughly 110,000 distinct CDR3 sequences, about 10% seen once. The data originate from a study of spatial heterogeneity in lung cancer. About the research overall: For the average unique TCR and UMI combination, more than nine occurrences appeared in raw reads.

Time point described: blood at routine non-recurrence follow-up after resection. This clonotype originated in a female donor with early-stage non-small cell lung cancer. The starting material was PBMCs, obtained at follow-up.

For the CDR3, the DNA is TGCGCCAGCAGCCAAGCGGCGGGTACTAGCTGGGATGAGCAGTTCTTC. Residues: CASSQAAGTSWDEQFF. The chain joins TRBV4-3 to TRBJ2-1, with D possibly matching TRBD2 (6 bases). Germline V gene sequence: CDR1 LGHNA, CDR2 YSLEER. CDR3 size: 16 residues. Trimming stripped 1 base from V and 8 bases from J, with 18 bases between.